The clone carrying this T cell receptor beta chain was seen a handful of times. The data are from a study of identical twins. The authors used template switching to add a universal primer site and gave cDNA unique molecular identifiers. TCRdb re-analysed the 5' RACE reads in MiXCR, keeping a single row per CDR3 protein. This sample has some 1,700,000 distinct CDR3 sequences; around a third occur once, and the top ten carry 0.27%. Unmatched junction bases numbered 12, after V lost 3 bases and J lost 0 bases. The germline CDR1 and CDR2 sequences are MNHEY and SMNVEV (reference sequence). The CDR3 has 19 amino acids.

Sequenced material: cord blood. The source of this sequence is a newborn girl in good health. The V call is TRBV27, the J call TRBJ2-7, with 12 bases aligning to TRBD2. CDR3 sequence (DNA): TGTGCCAGCAGTTTTAGGTGGCTAGCGGGAGGGCTACACTCCTACGAGCAGTACTTC. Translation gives CASSFRWLAGGLHSYEQYF.